This T cell receptor beta chain was identified in a study of shared clonotypes between healthy human individuals. There are 16 residues in the CDR3. Germline loops: CDR1 SGHRS, CDR2 YFSETQ. V was pared by 4 bases and J by 0 bases, with 7 bases of the junction left unmatched. Template for every sorted-subset replicate PCR totaled 150 to 250 ng DNA, around 32,000 T cell genomes. The table came from immunoSEQ multiplex PCR; TCRdb's copy has only in-frame clones and leaves some out. The data contain over a million clones, approximately 78% of them singletons. Healthy and HIV-negative, the adult donors had no recent acute infections or vaccinations.

This clonotype was sampled from a man aged 18 to 35 in good health. Some clones in this sample may be carry-over from other donors' samples. Input material: memory CD4+ T cells from PBMCs. Subset indicated: CD45RA-negative fraction. The V gene is TRBV5-1, the J gene TRBJ2-1; 7 bases align to TRBD2. The CDR3 nucleotides are TGCGCCAGCAGCCCTCTAGCGGTGAGCTCCTACAATGAGCAGTTCTTC. Translation gives CASSPLAVSSYNEQFF.